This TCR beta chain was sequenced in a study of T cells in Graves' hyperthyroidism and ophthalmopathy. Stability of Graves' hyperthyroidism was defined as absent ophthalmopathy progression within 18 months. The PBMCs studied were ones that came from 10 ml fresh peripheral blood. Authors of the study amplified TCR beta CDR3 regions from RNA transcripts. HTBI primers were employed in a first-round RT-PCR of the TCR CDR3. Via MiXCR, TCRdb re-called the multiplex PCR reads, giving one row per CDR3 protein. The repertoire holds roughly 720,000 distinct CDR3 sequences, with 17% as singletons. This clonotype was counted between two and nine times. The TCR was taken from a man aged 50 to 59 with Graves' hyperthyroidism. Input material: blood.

CDR3 nucleotides: TGTGCCAGCAGTTACTCGAAGACAGGGGGAGGCTACACCTTC. This translates into CASSYSKTGGGYTF. The chain recombines TRBV6-5 with TRBJ1-2; 9 positions agree with TRBD1. The CDR3 is made up of 14 amino acids. The V and J ends lost 0 bases and 8 bases, in that order; junction bases with no gene match: 4. Per germline, CDR1 MNHEY and CDR2 SVGAGI.